These 27 T cell receptor beta chains share one sample of origin, sequenced in a study of blood T cells in healthy people across ages. A second roughly 6 to 12 cycle PCR used barcoded and J-beta primers. TCRdb re-analysed the 5' RACE reads in MiXCR, keeping a single row per CDR3 protein. This sample has 1.5 million to 2 million distinct CDR3 sequences, with roughly 27% found just once. The specimen sequenced was blood. Source of these receptors: a woman between 25 and 40 years old in good health.

This clonotype was seen ten or more times. The chain joins TRBV20-1 to TRBJ2-3, with 7 bases lining up with TRBD2. Germline values: CDR1 DFQATT, CDR2 SNEGSKA (reference sequence). The CDR3 contains 13 residues. V was clipped by 3 bases and J by 6 bases; unmatched bases: 6. CDR3 amino acids: CSASTGGRDTQYF. The CDR3, as DNA: TGCAGTGCTAGTACGGGAGGCAGGGATACGCAGTATTTT.

This clonotype was observed at least ten times. The genes are TRBV19 and TRBJ2-6; 7 positions agree with TRBD1. The CDR3 length is 18 residues. Trimming cost V 8 bases and J 4 bases; bases outside gene matches: 17. In germline, CDR1 is LNHDA, CDR2 SQIVND (reference sequence). CDR3 DNA: TGTGCCAGTGAAACACCGAAGGGCAGGGGGTCCGGGGCCAACGTCCTGACTTTC. Amino acids: CASETPKGRGSGANVLTF.

This clonotype was detected a few times. The V gene is TRBV2, the J gene TRBJ1-2; TRBD1 might be the D (6 bases). This CDR3 spans 15 amino acids. Germline CDR1 SNHLY, CDR2 FYNNEI. Trimming removed 3 bases from V and 3 bases from J, with 14 bases in between. The CDR3 reads CASSDRGMVYYGYTF. The CDR3 region has the DNA TGTGCCAGCAGTGACAGGGGTATGGTTTACTATGGCTACACCTTC.

This clonotype has only a few counts. The chain is built from TRBV20-1 and TRBJ2-7; 16 bases are shared with TRBD2. The V and J ends lost 5 bases and 5 bases, in that order; junction bases with no gene match: 3. Germline CDR1 DFQATT, CDR2 SNEGSKA (reference sequence). The CDR3 has 14 residues. CDR3: CSARGLAGGNEQYF. Written as DNA, the CDR3 is TGCAGTGCTCGGGGACTAGCGGGGGGGAACGAGCAGTACTTC.

This clonotype occurred many times. The rearrangement uses TRBV6-5 and TRBJ1-2; D is unresolved. Germline V CDR1 and CDR2: MNHEY, SVGAGI. The ends were cut back, 2 bases at V and 5 bases at J, with 9 bases in the middle. CDR3 length: 13 amino acids. CDR3 sequence (DNA): TGTGCCAGCAGTTACGACGGACTATATGGCTACACCTTC. This encodes CASSYDGLYGYTF.

The V and J genes are TRBV7-9 and TRBJ1-2; TRBD1 agrees at 9 bases. The V and J ends lost 3 bases and 2 bases, in that order; junction bases with no gene match: 7. CDR3 size: 16 residues. Germline V gene data show CDR1 as SEHNR and CDR2 as FQNEAQ (reference sequence). CDR3 region: CASSFLGQGENYGYTF. DNA for the CDR3: TGTGCCAGCAGCTTTCTGGGACAGGGAGAAAACTATGGCTACACCTTC.

There are many counts of this clonotype. The chain employs TRBV27 and TRBJ2-1; no clear D. V lost 5 bases, J lost 8 bases, and 16 bases lay in between. CDR3 size: 14 residues. CDR1 and CDR2 (germline): MNHEY, SMNVEV (reference sequence). The chain's CDR3 is CASSPRYGLDEQFF. CDR3 bases: TGTGCCAGCAGTCCCCGGTATGGGCTTGATGAGCAGTTCTTC.

This clonotype was observed a few times. V gene TRBV12-3 or TRBV12-4 combines with J gene TRBJ1-5; 8 nucleotides agree with TRBD1. J lost 0 bases, V lost 6 bases, and 1 base had no gene match. This CDR3 comprises 14 residues. The chain's CDR3 is CASRGQDSNQPQHF. Here the CDR3 DNA reads TGTGCCAGCAGGGGACAGGATAGCAATCAGCCCCAGCATTTT.

This clonotype was counted a few times. This chain joins TRBV27 and TRBJ1-6, with no clear D. This CDR3 is built from 13 residues. Germline values: CDR1 MNHEY, CDR2 SMNVEV (reference sequence). Deletions cut 6 bases from V and 13 bases from J, with 16 bases between. The CDR3 nucleotides are TGTGCCAGCAGACTGAACCGCTCTTCCCCCCTCCACTTT. Protein sequence: CASRLNRSSPLHF.

On this clonotype itself: At one of its ends the junction is not consistent with the germline gene, which may arise from a read error. The chain couples TRBV6-6 to TRBJ2-6, with D possibly matching TRBD1 (6 bases). The CDR3 contains 17 residues. Germline values: CDR1 MNHNY, CDR2 SVGAGI (reference sequence). The CDR3 protein is CASSPTGVLSGANVRTF. In nucleotides, the CDR3 is TGTGCCAGCAGTCCGACAGGTGTCCTCTCTGGGGCCAACGTCCGGACTTTC.

This clonotype appeared a few times. The CDR3: CASSLGGTSATDTQYF. Here the CDR3 DNA reads TGTGCCAGCAGCTTAGGAGGGACTAGCGCCACAGATACGCAGTATTTT. The rearrangement links TRBV7-2 to TRBJ2-3, with 10 bases identical to TRBD2. The CDR3 is 16 residues long. The germline CDR1 and CDR2 sequences are SGHTA and FQGNSA. V was clipped by 1 base and J by 2 bases; unmatched bases: 3. Looking up the rest from reference TRBV7-2 and TRBJ2-3 gives the full variable domain: GAGVSQSPSNKVTEKGKDVELRCDPISGHTALYWYRQSLGQGLEFLIYFQGNSAPDKSGLPSDRFSAERTGGSVSTLTIQRTQQEDSAVYLCASSLGGTSATDTQYFGPGTRLTVL.

This clonotype was recorded once. The chain recombines TRBV20-1 with TRBJ2-5; no reliable D call. Trimming shortened V by 6 bases and J by 2 bases, and 10 bases separated the two germline ends. The CDR3 spans 12 residues. Germline CDR1 DFQATT, CDR2 SNEGSKA (reference sequence). The CDR3 nucleotides are TGCAGTGCCCAGCCCAGTCAAGAGACCCAGTACTTC. It encodes CSAQPSQETQYF.

This clonotype was detected only a few times. CDR3 amino acids: CASRFTSGRDEQFF. CDR3 sequence (DNA): TGTGCCAGCAGGTTCACTAGCGGGAGAGATGAGCAGTTCTTC. The chain carries TRBV6-5 and TRBJ2-1, with 11 bases matching TRBD2. V shed 6 bases and J 8 bases; nucleotides not matched to a gene: 6. Germline CDR1 MNHEY, CDR2 SVGAGI. The CDR3 covers 14 residues.

V usage is TRBV3-1 and J usage is TRBJ2-5; no firm D call. Germline CDR1 LGHDT, CDR2 YNNKEL (reference sequence). This CDR3 contains 14 residues. V was shortened by 6 bases and J by 7 bases, with 18 bases between the two germline ends. The CDR3 reads CASSQSSMLGTQYF. CDR3 DNA sequence: TGTGCCAGCAGTCAATCTAGTATGCTAGGGACCCAGTACTTC.

Comments on this clonotype: One base away lies a much larger clone, so this may be a sequencing read error. J is TRBJ2-1 and V is TRBV7-9, with 7 bases aligning to TRBD1. Germline assignment: CDR1 SEHNR and CDR2 FQNEAQ (reference sequence). V lost 1 base, J lost 9 bases, and 6 bases stayed unmatched. The CDR3 totals 14 residues. The CDR3 sequence: CASSLVQGCVEQFF. The DNA of the CDR3 is TGTGCCAGCAGCTTAGTACAGGGGTGCGTTGAGCAGTTCTTC.

J is TRBJ1-5 and V is TRBV12-3 or TRBV12-4; 10 nucleotides match TRBD1. This CDR3 is 16 amino acids long. J was trimmed by 0 bases and V by 5 bases; bases with no gene match: 4. The DNA of the CDR3 is TGTGCCAGCAGTCCGACAGGGGGCTCTAGCAATCAGCCCCAGCATTTT. It codes for CASSPTGGSSNQPQHF.

CDR3 DNA: TGCAGTGCTCGGTCTACGAATGAGCAGTTCTTC. This codes for CSARSTNEQFF. The chain uses TRBV20-1 and TRBJ2-1; D is unresolved. The V gene's germline CDR1 is DFQATT and CDR2 SNEGSKA (reference sequence). The length of the CDR3 is 11 residues. V lost 5 bases, J lost 7 bases, and 9 bases lay in between.

Turning to this clonotype: The junction does not match germline at one end; this may be a read error. The gene calls are TRBV10-3 and TRBJ2-5; no reliable D call. Germline values: CDR1 ENHRY, CDR2 SYGVKD. This CDR3 region has 14 residues. The CDR3 DNA reads as TGTGCCACCAGTGATAAGAAAGAACAAGAGACCCAGTACTTC. Its protein is CATSDKKEQETQYF.

This clonotype appeared many times. This chain connects TRBV12-3 or TRBV12-4 to TRBJ1-4; 8 positions match TRBD1. The CDR3 is 17 amino acids. V was clipped by 5 bases and J by 8 bases; unmatched bases: 16. CDR3 sequence reads: CASSLRSDRADREKLFF. The CDR3 region has the DNA TGTGCCAGCAGTCTCCGGTCGGACAGGGCGGATCGGGAAAAACTGTTTTTT.

The chain has TRBV2 and TRBJ2-7, with D possibly being TRBD1 or TRBD2 (6 bases each). The J call may be mistaken, given a closer DNA end match to TRBJ2-5. The CDR3 extends over 14 amino acids. Germline V gene lookup returns CDR1 SNHLY and CDR2 FYNNEI. In DNA form, the CDR3 reads TGTGCCAGCAGTGAAGCCTCGGGGGCAGAGACCCAGTACTTC. It encodes CASSEASGAETQYF.

V usage is TRBV6-6 and J usage is TRBJ1-5; 7 nucleotides match TRBD1. The J segment lost 6 bases and the V segment lost 5 bases, leaving 7 bases of the junction unmatched. This CDR3 has 14 residues. In germline, CDR1 is MNHNY, CDR2 SVGAGI (reference sequence). The CDR3 region is CASSDRQGGQPQHF. CDR3 coding DNA: TGTGCCAGCAGTGACCGACAGGGAGGTCAGCCCCAGCATTTT.

The rearrangement uses TRBV7-9 and TRBJ1-1; D gene unclear. Germline loops: CDR1 SEHNR, CDR2 FQNEAQ (reference sequence). The germline V and J ends were trimmed by 7 bases and 1 base, with 13 bases remaining between them. This CDR3 region has 14 residues. DNA for the CDR3: TGTGCCAGCACCCTTGTCCAACCGAACACTGAAGCTTTCTTT. Protein product: CASTLVQPNTEAFF.

This clonotype came up many times. The chain joins TRBV7-2 to TRBJ2-1, with TRBD1 matching 10 bases. The CDR3 covers 14 residues. The V gene's germline CDR1 is SGHTA and CDR2 FQGNSA. The junction had 3 bases not matched to a gene; V was cut back by 3 bases and J by 7 bases. CDR3 loop: CASSLDRGRNEQFF. The DNA for the CDR3 is TGTGCCAGCAGCTTGGACAGGGGGAGAAATGAGCAGTTCTTC.

The chain employs TRBV11-2 and TRBJ2-3, with 11 bases fitting TRBD2. The CDR3 totals 20 residues. The V segment lost 5 bases and the J segment 0 bases; nucleotides outside the gene matches: 16. Germline V gives CDR1 SGHAT, CDR2 FQNNGV. The CDR3 coding sequence is TGTGCCAGCAGCCTCGAACTAGCGGGAGTAATTGTAGATAGCACAGATACGCAGTATTTT. This translates into CASSLELAGVIVDSTDTQYF.

This clonotype was counted ten times or more. Relative to the germline gene, one junction end is altered; a read error may explain this. The chain uses TRBV15 and TRBJ2-3, with unresolved D. The CDR3 has 13 residues. Germline CDR1 and CDR2: LNHNV and YYDKDF (reference sequence). CDR3 loop: CATSGLRLDKQYF. CDR3 DNA sequence: TGTGCCACCAGCGGTCTCCGCCTGGATAAGCAGTATTTT.

The chain combines TRBV25-1 with TRBJ2-5; TRBD1 matches 9 bases. Germline-derived CDR1 and CDR2 are MGHDK and SYGVNS. Trimming removed 2 bases from V and 0 bases from J; junction bases left unmatched: 4. This CDR3 is 16 amino acids long. The CDR3 is CASSEGDRADQETQYF. The CDR3 bases are TGTGCCAGCAGTGAAGGGGACAGGGCCGACCAAGAGACCCAGTACTTC.

Only a few counts were recorded for this clonotype. The chain combines TRBV12-3 or TRBV12-4 with TRBJ2-6, with 7 bases aligning to TRBD2. This CDR3 spans 17 amino acids. The trim removed 8 bases at V and 3 bases at J, leaving 13 bases unmatched. The CDR3 DNA sequence: TGTGCCAGCCACCCCGGGGGAGGGAAGAGTGGGGCCAACGTCCTGACTTTC. This sequence encodes CASHPGGGKSGANVLTF.